This T cell receptor (beta chain) is drawn from a study of T cells after yellow fever vaccination. Study at large: Fractions with few cells were prepared using SMART-Seq v4 Ultra Low Input. General study points: Relatively few clonotypes were ones that appeared in both CD4 and CD8 compartments. One caveat is that FACS-sorted repertoires could contain abundant clonotypes contaminating from the bulk population.

V dropped 5 bases and J dropped 5 bases, with 18 bases sitting between them. The CDR3 totals 15 residues. Germline V gene lookup returns CDR1 SEHNR and CDR2 FQNEAQ (reference sequence). A note on this clonotype: Its matching antigen is unknown.

Each CDR3 protein is one row after TCRdb ran MiXCR on the 5' RACE reads. Of 120,000 or so distinct CDR3 sequences in the sample, roughly 10% were seen once. The specimen comprised CD8+ T cells sorted from PBMCs, sampled on the day of the yellow fever booster vaccination. The source of this sequence is a man between 18 and 35 years old who received the YFV17D yellow fever vaccine. The rearrangement links TRBV7-9 to TRBJ1-1; D gene unclear. The CDR3 DNA sequence: TGTGCCAGCAGCCCTCGGACGGGCGGCGTGACTGAAGCTTTCTTT. Encoded protein: CASSPRTGGVTEAFF.